This T cell receptor beta chain was observed in a study of T cells in Graves' hyperthyroidism and ophthalmopathy. Notes on the study in general: Clonotypes that were expanded in thyroid above 0.001 mostly appeared in blood too.

It was less than 13 ml of fresh peripheral blood that supplied the PBMCs. RNA transcripts were the template for amplifying TCR beta CDR3 regions. HTBI primers drove first-round RT-PCR of the TCR CDR3. TCRdb recomputed calls from the multiplex PCR reads with MiXCR, one row per CDR3 protein. In the table there are hundreds of thousands of distinct CDR3 sequences, roughly 15% of which are singletons. This clonotype showed up just a few times. Its antigen is unknown. With 10 bases removed from V and 7 bases from J, the gap between germline ends came to 17 bases. This CDR3 is built from 12 residues. Germline CDR1 ENHRY, CDR2 SYGVKD.

Sequencing input: blood. The V and J genes are TRBV10-3 and TRBJ2-7, with D perhaps being TRBD1 or TRBD2 (5 bases each). The source is a woman between 40 and 55 years old with Graves' ophthalmopathy. The CDR3 region is CATSGTWLEQYF. The CDR3 nucleotides are TGTGCCACTTCCGGGACCTGGCTTGAGCAGTACTTC.